The 11 T cell receptor beta chains reported below all come from one sample, sequenced in a study of CD8+ T cells in alopecia areata. Following extraction, RNA underwent reverse transcription to cDNA, which served as the sequencing template. The table came from immunoSEQ multiplex PCR; TCRdb's copy has only in-frame clones and leaves some out. This sample has about 150,000 clones; 87% occur once, and the top ten carry over 13%. The sample was CD8+ T cells sorted from blood, taken at week 0. Receptors originate from a human donor with alopecia areata.

This chain uses TRBV29-1 with TRBJ2-7, with D perhaps TRBD1 (5 bases). CDR1 is SQVTM and CDR2 is ANQGSEA in the germline V gene. This CDR3 region has 13 residues. Trimming took 5 bases from V and 6 from J, leaving 17 bases between them. Here the CDR3 DNA reads TGCAGCGTTTTCTATCAGGGCATTCTCGAGCAGTACTTC. It is translated as CSVFYQGILEQYF.

The chain joins TRBV29-1 to TRBJ2-1; 9 bases align to TRBD2. Germline loops: CDR1 SQVTM, CDR2 ANQGSEA. J gave up 0 bases and V 7 bases, and 10 bases lay outside the gene matches. This CDR3 comprises 16 residues. The DNA for the CDR3 is TGCAGCGCCACGGGACTAGCTATGCCCTCCTACAATGAGCAGTTCTTC. Translated, it gives CSATGLAMPSYNEQFF.

This chain uses TRBV30 with TRBJ1-1; tentatively, D is TRBD1 (6 bases). The V end was cut by 4 bases, the J end by 6 bases, with 12 bases between. The V gene's germline CDR1 is GTSNPN and CDR2 SVGIG (reference sequence). CDR3 size: 12 residues. This CDR3 is CAWIQGSSEAFF. DNA of the CDR3: TGTGCCTGGATACAGGGAAGCTCTGAAGCTTTCTTT.

The V gene is TRBV2, the J gene TRBJ2-7; D gene uncertain. V was shortened by 6 bases and J by 3 bases, with 15 bases between the two germline ends. The CDR3 consists of 14 residues. The germline V gene has CDR1 SNHLY and CDR2 FYNNEI. The CDR3 DNA sequence: TGTGCCAGCAGGGTTGAAGGCTACGGCTACGAGCAGTACTTC. Its translation is CASRVEGYGYEQYF. Filled out from reference TRBV2 and TRBJ2-7, the complete variable domain reads EPEVTQTPSHQVTQMGQEVILRCVPISNHLYFYWYRQILGQKVEFLVSFYNNEISEKSEIFDDQFSVERPDGSNFTLKIRSTKLEDSAMYFCASRVEGYGYEQYFGPGTRLTVT.

This clone was observed a single time. The chain uses TRBV9 and TRBJ2-2; no firm D call. The CDR3 is 12 residues long. Germline V gene sequence: CDR1 SGDLS, CDR2 YYNGEE. V was shortened by 3 bases and J by 2 bases, with 2 bases between the two germline ends. The CDR3 DNA follows: TGTGCCAGCAGCGGTAACACCGGGGAGCTGTTTTTT. The encoded protein is CASSGNTGELFF.

This clone was observed once. The chain employs TRBV6-5 and TRBJ2-7; either TRBD1 or TRBD2 may supply D (7 bases each). Germline values: CDR1 MNHEY, CDR2 SVGAGI. Trimming took 5 bases from V and 0 from J, leaving 14 bases between them. This CDR3 is 15 amino acids long. CDR3 DNA: TGTGCCAGCAGTACCAGGGGGGGGAGCTCCTACGAGCAGTACTTC. This gives the protein CASSTRGGSSYEQYF.

CDR3 in DNA: TGTGCCAGCAGTGACTTCAGGGCCCCACTACTCCAAGAGACCCAGTACTTC. This gives the protein CASSDFRAPLLQETQYF. V is TRBV6-1 and J is TRBJ2-5, with a weak D call TRBD1 (5 bases). The germline V gene has CDR1 MNHNS and CDR2 SASEGT. This CDR3 is 17 amino acids long. Trimming left V 3 bases short and J 1 base short, with 18 bases between.

This chain uses TRBV2 with TRBJ2-3; 9 bases match TRBD2. From germline, CDR1 is SNHLY and CDR2 FYNNEI. The length of the CDR3 is 15 residues. The V gene end was trimmed by 5 bases and the J gene end by 2 bases; junction bases not matched to a gene: 5. CDR3 in amino acids: CASSKSGRLTDTQYF. CDR3 nucleotide sequence: TGTGCCAGCAGTAAGAGCGGGAGGCTCACAGATACGCAGTATTTT. The variable domain in full, completed from reference TRBV2 and TRBJ2-3, reads EPEVTQTPSHQVTQMGQEVILRCVPISNHLYFYWYRQILGQKVEFLVSFYNNEISEKSEIFDDQFSVERPDGSNFTLKIRSTKLEDSAMYFCASSKSGRLTDTQYFGPGTRLTVL.

This clone was detected once. The chain combines TRBV4-1 with TRBJ2-1, with 14 bases fitting TRBD2. CDR1 and CDR2 from the germline V gene are MGHRA and YSYEKL. This CDR3 has 16 residues. V shed 2 bases, J shed 6 bases, and the junction held 3 bases outside the gene matches. The CDR3 DNA reads TGCGCCAGCAGCCAACGACTAGCGGGAGGGAGCAATGAGCAGTTCTTC. This codes for CASSQRLAGGSNEQFF.

The V and J genes are TRBV6-5 and TRBJ2-1; 7 bases match TRBD1. CDR3 length equals 14 residues. Germline V CDR1 and CDR2: MNHEY, SVGAGI. Unmatched junction bases numbered 3, after V lost 2 bases and J lost 5 bases. This chain's CDR3 is CASSYGTDNNEQFF. DNA of the CDR3: TGTGCCAGCAGTTACGGGACAGACAACAATGAGCAGTTCTTC.

A note on this clone: A junction boundary mismatches the germline segment, possibly from a read error. The chain combines TRBV5-6 with TRBJ2-1, with 7 bases matching TRBD2. Germline lookup yields CDR1 SGHDT and CDR2 YYEEEE. The CDR3 contains 16 residues. Written as DNA, the CDR3 is TGTGCCAGCAGCCCTTACCCTAGCGGAACCTACGATGAGCAGTTCTTC. This encodes CASSPYPSGTYDEQFF.